The 4 T cell receptor beta chains in this list originate from one sample, sequenced in a study of blood T cell repertoires in COVID-19. Sequencing used immunoSEQ multiplex PCR; TCRdb keeps in-frame clones, though not all of them. The sample has about 44,000 clones, approximately 89% seen once; the top ten hold over 1%. Source material: peripheral blood. Source of these receptors: a woman between 35 and 50 years old with acute or convalescent COVID-19.

The chain is built from TRBV7-9 and TRBJ2-7; no firm D call. The CDR3 length is 13 residues. Germline CDR1 SEHNR, CDR2 FQNEAQ (reference sequence). Trimming left V 5 bases short and J 1 base short, with 9 bases between. The CDR3 coding sequence is TGTGCCAGCAGCGCCGGGTTTTCCTACGAGCAGTACTTC. It translates to CASSAGFSYEQYF.

The gene calls are TRBV28 and TRBJ1-1; TRBD1 might be the D (6 bases). Germline loops: CDR1 MDHEN, CDR2 SYDVKM. There are 16 residues in the CDR3. V was shortened by 5 bases and J by 0 bases, with 16 bases between the two germline ends. The CDR3 sequence: CASSPAVGQVNTEAFF. The CDR3 nucleotides are TGTGCCAGCAGTCCCGCCGTGGGACAAGTGAACACTGAAGCTTTCTTT.

J is TRBJ2-1 and V is TRBV7-9, with D unresolved. This CDR3 spans 12 amino acids. Germline-derived CDR1 and CDR2 are SEHNR and FQNEAQ (reference sequence). The germline V and J ends were trimmed by 4 bases and 5 bases, with 6 bases remaining between them. CDR3 nucleotides: TGTGCCAGCAGCTACAGTCACAATGAGCAGTTCTTC. Amino acids: CASSYSHNEQFF.

About this clone itself: A read error may produce the germline difference seen at one junction end. The V gene is TRBV7-2, the J gene TRBJ1-3; 7 nucleotides line up with TRBD1. CDR3 size: 12 residues. Looked up from germline, CDR1 is SGHTA and CDR2 is FQGNSA. The CDR3 DNA reads TGTGCCAGCAGCCGACAGGGAAGCACCATATATTTT. Encoded protein: CASSRQGSTIYF.